What follows is one TCR beta chain and its context. The antigen is undetermined. The source of the sample is a study of T cell responses to AZD1222 COVID-19 vaccine. CDR1 is SGHVS and CDR2 is FQNEAQ in the germline V gene. There are 15 residues in the CDR3. With V trimmed by 3 bases and J by 5 bases, 4 bases remained unmatched. The study, taken as a whole, reports: Repertoires in all cases were sampled only once the peak T cell response had passed.

Data came from immunoSEQ multiplex PCR; TCRdb stores just in-frame clones and leaves some out. The sample holds 65,000 to 80,000 clones; approximately 83% are singletons and the top ten take under 1.5%. Sequencing used peripheral blood, obtained 28 days after the second AZD1222 dose. V and J are TRBV7-8 and TRBJ1-6; 7 bases are a match to TRBD1. This receptor was taken from an adult who received the AZD1222 COVID-19 vaccine. For the CDR3, the DNA is TGTGCCAGCAGCTTCACGACAGGGAATAATTCACCCCTCCACTTT. Translated: CASSFTTGNNSPLHF.